The rows below give T cell receptor beta chains drawn from one sample of a study of OX40 agonist ivuxolimab in advanced cancers. Here immunoSEQ multiplex PCR was the method, and the copy in TCRdb shows in-frame clones only, minus some. The table records 15,000 to 20,000 clones, 73% of them present only once. Specimen: CD4+ or CD8+ T cells sorted from blood, collected in a trial of the OX40 agonist ivuxolimab. The source is an adult with an advanced solid tumor such as melanoma, head and neck, liver or kidney cancer. Both conserved end residues are part of each CDR3. A D gene is named only where the DNA matches it firmly. A row's size may be missing; if present it is once, few, many or a size class.

TRBV9	NA	NA	TRBJ1-3	TGTGCCAGCAGCGTAGGTTCTCTGGGGGCGCCCGGAAACACCATATATTTT	CASSVGSLGAPGNTIYF
TRBV28	TRBD2	NA	TRBJ2-7	TGTGCCAGCAGTTTAAGGTCCGGGGGGAACGAGCAGTACTTC	CASSLRSGGNEQYF
TRBV5-6	TRBD1	NA	TRBJ2-7	TGTGCCAGCAGCCCCACAGGGGTCTACGAGCAGTACTTC	CASSPTGVYEQYF
TRBV4-3	TRBD1	NA	TRBJ2-1	TGCGCCAGCAGCCCCTTCAGGGGGAATGAGCAGTTCTTC	CASSPFRGNEQFF
TRBV27	NA	NA	TRBJ1-1	TGTGCCAGCAGTTCGGGTCAGGGCATGAACACTGAAGCTTTCTTT	CASSSGQGMNTEAFF
TRBV7-2	NA	medium-sized	TRBJ1-1	TGTGCCAGCAGCTATGGGGCTACGACGGCGACTGCTGAAGCTTTCTTT	CASSYGATTATAEAFF
TRBV5-1	NA	NA	TRBJ2-5	TGCGCCAGCAGCTTGGCCCCGAAGACCCAGTACTTC	CASSLAPKTQYF
TRBV7-9	NA	NA	TRBJ2-7	TGTGCCAGCAGCTCAGACTACGAGCAGTACTTC	CASSSDYEQYF
TRBV27	NA	NA	TRBJ1-4	TGTGCCAGCAGGAAACAGGGCTTAGATGAAAAACTGTTTTTT	CASRKQGLDEKLFF
TRBV28	NA	NA	TRBJ1-5	TGTGCCAGCAGGGGGATGCTGGAGTATAGCAATCAGCCCCAGCATTTT	CASRGMLEYSNQPQHF
TRBV2	TRBD2	once	TRBJ2-3	TGTGCCAGCGAAGAGGTTAGCGGGAGGGGAGATACGCAGTATTTT	CASEEVSGRGDTQYF
TRBV4-2	TRBD2	large	TRBJ2-3	TGTGCCAGCAGCCCGGATTCCTTAGCGGGGCCTCAAACAGATACGCAGTATTTT	CASSPDSLAGPQTDTQYF
TRBV9	NA	NA	TRBJ2-3	TGTGCCAGCAGCCCAGACACGTATAGCACAGATACGCAGTATTTT	CASSPDTYSTDTQYF
TRBV5-6	TRBD1	NA	TRBJ2-7	TGTGCCAGCAGCCTTCGACAGGGGTCTAGCGAGCAGTACTTC	CASSLRQGSSEQYF
TRBV13	TRBD2	NA	TRBJ2-1	TGTGCCAGCAGCTTAACTAGCGGGCGGACCAACAATGAGCAGTTCTTC	CASSLTSGRTNNEQFF
TRBV19	NA	NA	TRBJ1-1	TGTGCCAGTACGCAGGGCTACACTGAAGCTTTCTTT	CASTQGYTEAFF